A selection of T cell receptor beta chains follows, all from one sample in a study of T-cell memory formation after mild COVID-19. From the 5' RACE reads, TCRdb called clonotypes with MiXCR, one entry per CDR3 protein. The sample has about 210,000 distinct CDR3 sequences; 10% are singletons. The sample taken for sequencing was PBMCs or a T cell subset sorted from them (not recorded which). The receptors here all came from a man between 18 and 29 years old who had mild COVID-19 (a few samples of this study predate the infection). Cell type and time point are not known. CDR3s include the opening cysteine and the closing phenylalanine or tryptophan. D genes are given only for firm matches. Size is stated for part of the rows, as once, few or many counts, or as a class when the clone is expanded.

V	size	D	J	DNA	CDR3
TRBV4-3	many	TRBD1	TRBJ1-4	TGCGCCAGCAGCGATCCGGGACAGGGGAATGAAAAACTGTTTTTT	CASSDPGQGNEKLFF
TRBV29-1	-	-	TRBJ2-6	TGCAGCGTTTACGCCGGCTCTGGGGCCAACGTCCTGACTTTC	CSVYAGSGANVLTF
TRBV18	-	TRBD1	TRBJ1-3	TGTGCCAGCTCACCACAAGGGACAGGCTTTCGACCGGAGGAAAACACCATATATTTT	CASSPQGTGFRPEENTIYF
TRBV5-1	many	TRBD1	TRBJ2-1	TGCGCCAGCAGCCCCAAGGTCCCGGGACAGGGGGACAATGAGCAGTTCTTC	CASSPKVPGQGDNEQFF
TRBV5-1	many	-	TRBJ2-5	TGCGCCAGCAGCTCGGGACCCCTTTACCAAGAGACCCAGTACTTC	CASSSGPLYQETQYF
TRBV12-3/TRBV12-4	few	-	TRBJ1-1	TGTGCCAGCAGTACCCGAGCCGGGGGGCTAAGGACTGAAGCTTTCTTT	CASSTRAGGLRTEAFF
TRBV20-1	few	-	TRBJ2-7	TGCAGTGCTAGACGATACTACGAGCAGTACTTC	CSARRYYEQYF
TRBV28	-	TRBD2	TRBJ2-7	TGTGCCAGCAGTTTAAGGATCGGGGGGAGGGTCAAGGGCTACGAGCAGTACTTC	CASSLRIGGRVKGYEQYF
TRBV27	-	TRBD2	TRBJ2-3	TGTGCCAGCATGGGGGGGGGAACAGATACGCAGTATTTT	CASMGGGTDTQYF
TRBV7-3	-	-	TRBJ2-2	TGTGCCAGTAAATTCGGACTGAACACCGGGGAGCTGTTTTTT	CASKFGLNTGELFF
TRBV5-1	-	-	TRBJ1-5	TGCGCCAGCAGCTTGGGCGGCAGCAGCAATCAGCCCCAGCATTTT	CASSLGGSSNQPQHF
TRBV9	few	TRBD1	TRBJ1-2	TGTGCCAGCAGCGTAGTAGGGACAGGGACCTATGGCTACACCTTC	CASSVVGTGTYGYTF
TRBV7-2	few	TRBD2	TRBJ2-3	TGTGCCAGCAGCCCAGCCCTAGCGGGGCCTAGGGGAGATACGCAGTATTTT	CASSPALAGPRGDTQYF
TRBV15	few	TRBD2	TRBJ2-5	TGTGCCACCAGCAGAGACCGGGCTGTACCGACTAGCGGGGGGTGGGAGACCCAGTACTTC	CATSRDRAVPTSGGWETQYF
TRBV2	few	-	TRBJ2-3	TGTGCCAGCAAATACGGGGGCGGCACAGATACGCAGTATTTT	CASKYGGGTDTQYF
TRBV7-2	many	-	TRBJ2-1	TGTGCCAGCAGCTCCTCGTGGGGCGAGCAGTTCTTC	CASSSSWGEQFF
TRBV15	-	-	TRBJ1-5	TGTGCCACCAGCAGAGATCTTTTGGGGCCCCAGCATTTT	CATSRDLLGPQHF
TRBV11-2	-	-	TRBJ1-1	TGTGCCAGCACCTCGGGGGCGGGGTCGGCTTTCTTT	CASTSGAGSAFF
TRBV5-5	-	-	TRBJ1-6	TGTGCCAGCAGCTTGGAGGGCCTCGCACCCCTCCACTTT	CASSLEGLAPLHF
TRBV5-1	many	-	TRBJ2-3	TGCGCCAGCAGCTCGCAGGGCCCTAGCACAGATACGCAGTATTTT	CASSSQGPSTDTQYF
TRBV4-3	few	-	TRBJ1-6	TGCGCCAGCAGCCAAGATTCGGCCTTATCACCCCTCCACTTT	CASSQDSALSPLHF
TRBV11-2	-	-	TRBJ2-5	TGTGCCAGCAGTACGGGGGCGCAAGAGACCCAGTACTTC	CASSTGAQETQYF
TRBV6-5	many	-	TRBJ1-5	TGTGCCAGCAGTTACTCAAGGAATCAGCCCCAGCATTTT	CASSYSRNQPQHF
TRBV5-6	few	-	TRBJ1-5	TGTGCCAGCAGCCACTTTGGAGTAGATAGCAATCAGCCCCAGCATTTT	CASSHFGVDSNQPQHF
TRBV4-3	-	-	TRBJ1-6	TGCGCCAGCAGCCAAGATTACGGGGGCTATAATTCACCCCTCCACTTT	CASSQDYGGYNSPLHF
TRBV12-3/TRBV12-4	-	-	TRBJ1-1	TGTGCCAGCAGGCAGTCAGGGGCCGAAGCTTTCTTT	CASRQSGAEAFF
TRBV4-3	few	-	TRBJ1-3	TGCGCCAGCAGCCAAGAGTCCGGTTTTGGAAACACCATATATTTT	CASSQESGFGNTIYF
TRBV29-1	-	-	TRBJ2-1	TGCAGCGTTGCCCAGGGCACCCACAATGAGCAGTTCTTC	CSVAQGTHNEQFF
TRBV6-2/TRBV6-3	few	TRBD2	TRBJ2-5	TGTGCCAGCAACCCCCTAGCGGGGCAAGAGACCCAGTACTTC	CASNPLAGQETQYF
TRBV6-2/TRBV6-3	many	-	TRBJ2-5	TGTGCCAGCAGTGCCGAGGGGGGCCGCGAGACCCAGTACTTC	CASSAEGGRETQYF
TRBV10-3	-	-	TRBJ2-5	TGTGCCATCAGTGAGTCAGGAACGAGGTCGAAAGAGACCCAGTACTTC	CAISESGTRSKETQYF
TRBV18	few	TRBD1	TRBJ1-5	TGTGCCAGCTCACGGGACAGAGGAGGGCATCAGCCCCAGCATTTT	CASSRDRGGHQPQHF
TRBV4-3	-	TRBD2	TRBJ2-1	TGCGCCAGCAGCCAAGATCTTAAAGGGAGGGCCTACAATGAGCAGTTCTTC	CASSQDLKGRAYNEQFF
TRBV20-1	many	TRBD1	TRBJ2-4	TGCAGTGCTAGCCGGACAGGTCAAAACATTCAGTACTTC	CSASRTGQNIQYF
TRBV11-3	-	TRBD1	TRBJ2-2	TGTGCCAGCAGCCTGACAGGGAGCAGCGGGGAGCTGTTTTTT	CASSLTGSSGELFF
TRBV7-9	few	-	TRBJ2-2	TGTGCCAGCAGCTTAAGGGGGATGATTACCGGGGAGCTGTTTTTT	CASSLRGMITGELFF
TRBV7-2	many	TRBD1	TRBJ2-1	TGTGCCAGCAGCGACCAGCCAACAGGGACAGGCAATGAGCAGTTCTTC	CASSDQPTGTGNEQFF
TRBV29-1	-	-	TRBJ1-1	TGCAGCGTTGAAGTCTACAGGTTGAACACTGAAGCTTTCTTT	CSVEVYRLNTEAFF
TRBV4-2	few	-	TRBJ1-1	TGTGCCAGCAGCCACAATGCAGGGTTGATCACTGAAGCTTTCTTT	CASSHNAGLITEAFF
TRBV5-8	few	TRBD1	TRBJ1-3	TGTGCCAGCAGCGCGGGACAGAGCTCTGGAAACACCATATATTTT	CASSAGQSSGNTIYF
TRBV19	many	TRBD1	TRBJ1-5	TGTGCCAGTAGTTTACGACCGGGACAGGGTGGTCAGCCCCAGCATTTT	CASSLRPGQGGQPQHF
TRBV2	few	TRBD2	TRBJ2-5	TGTGCCAGCAGTGATCTAGCGGGGGGTCCTGGGGAGACCCAGTACTTC	CASSDLAGGPGETQYF
TRBV7-6	-	TRBD2	TRBJ2-1	TGTGCCAGCAGCTTGACTACTAGAGCGGGGGGAAACAATGAGCAGTTCTTC	CASSLTTRAGGNNEQFF
TRBV5-8	few	-	TRBJ2-5	TGTGCCAGCAGCCCCCCGGGACTCCAAGAGACCCAGTACTTC	CASSPPGLQETQYF
TRBV6-5	-	TRBD1	TRBJ2-1	TGTGCCAGCAGTTTACGTGAGGGACAGAAGAGTCAGTTCTTC	CASSLREGQKSQFF
TRBV5-1	-	-	TRBJ1-4	TGCGCCAGCAGTCAGGAAGGGGGAGTTGAAAAACTGTTTTTT	CASSQEGGVEKLFF
TRBV5-1	-	-	TRBJ2-3	TGCGCCAGCAGATCGGCAGATACGCAGTATTTT	CASRSADTQYF
TRBV27	-	TRBD1	TRBJ1-4	TGTGCCAGCAGTTCCCGGACAGGGCAACGAGAAAAACTGTTTTTT	CASSSRTGQREKLFF
TRBV7-7	-	-	TRBJ2-2	TGTGCCAGCAGCCGTCAGTTCACCGGGGAGCTGTTTTTT	CASSRQFTGELFF
TRBV11-2	few	-	TRBJ1-2	TGTGCCAGCAGCTTAGAGGGAAGTGGCTATGGCTACACCTTC	CASSLEGSGYGYTF